This T cell receptor (beta chain) was identified in a study of breast tumors, draining lymph nodes, adjacent tissues. The CDR3 extends over 15 amino acids. Per germline, CDR1 SGDLS and CDR2 YYNGEE. Losses at the gene ends were 6 bases for V and 5 bases for J; bases not matched to a gene: 10. MiXCR, applied by TCRdb to the multiplex PCR reads, yields one record per CDR3 protein. The table lists approximately 40,000 distinct CDR3 sequences, 35% to 45% of them singletons. This clonotype was recorded many times. The origin of this receptor is a female donor with breast cancer. Some clones in this sample may be carry-over from other donors' samples. The gene calls are TRBV9 and TRBJ2-3, with 9 bases fitting TRBD1. The sample was breast tumor tissue. The DNA of the CDR3 is TGTGCCAGCACCTTCCGGGACAGGGTGAAAGATACGCAGTATTTT. Its translation: CASTFRDRVKDTQYF. Based on the CDR3 plus reference TRBV9 and TRBJ2-3, the full variable domain is DSGVTQTPKHLITATGQRVTLRCSPRSGDLSVYWYQQSLDQGLQFLIQYYNGEERAKGNILERFSAQQFPDLHSELNLSSLELGDSALYFCASTFRDRVKDTQYFGPGTRLTVL.